Below are 27 T cell receptor beta chains sequenced from a single sample in a study of shared clonotypes between healthy human individuals. The table came from immunoSEQ multiplex PCR; TCRdb's copy has only in-frame clones and leaves some out. This table has hundreds of thousands of clones, roughly 80% appearing once. The sequencing sample was made of PBMCs. The receptor set was obtained from a woman aged 40 to 50 in good health. Some clones in this sample may be carry-over from other donors' samples.

This chain joins TRBV14 and TRBJ1-1; no clear D. Between the trimmed V and J ends, which lost 1 base and 4 bases, there was a span of 7 bases. CDR1 and CDR2 (germline): SGHDN, FVKESK. The CDR3 is 13 residues long. The CDR3 DNA reads TGTGCCAGCAGCCAAGCTAGGGTCACTGAAGCTTTCTTT. It encodes CASSQARVTEAFF.

This clone showed up just a few times. This chain connects TRBV23-1 to TRBJ1-2; D ambiguous. TRBV23-1 is treated as an ORF (open reading frame) with a function not yet certain. The ends were cut back, 1 base at V and 6 bases at J, with 24 bases in the middle. The CDR3 totals 18 residues. The CDR3 loop reads CASSQYPDQLGREDGYTF. The DNA of the CDR3 is TGCGCCAGCAGTCAATATCCGGACCAGCTCGGCCGGGAAGATGGCTACACCTTC.

The chain recombines TRBV29-1 with TRBJ2-5; no clear D gene. TRBJ2-7 matches the DNA end more closely, so the J call is doubtful. This CDR3 region has 12 residues. CDR1 and CDR2 from the germline V gene are SQVTM and ANQGSEA. This chain's CDR3 is CSVDEGPYEQYF. The CDR3 DNA is TGCAGCGTTGATGAAGGGCCCTACGAGCAGTACTTC.

The V call is TRBV7-2, the J call TRBJ2-2, with 11 bases identical to TRBD1. CDR1 is SGHTA, CDR2 FQGNSA, per germline. The CDR3 is made up of 17 amino acids. Germline trimming cut 0 bases from V and 8 bases from J; bases unmatched to any gene: 8. CDR3 nucleotide sequence: TGTGCCAGCAGCTTAGCCCCATCGGACAGGGGGCGGGGGGAGCTGTTTTTT. As protein: CASSLAPSDRGRGELFF.

This clone was seen once. The chain joins TRBV27 to TRBJ2-1; 13 bases are shared with TRBD2. Germline V gene data show CDR1 as MNHEY and CDR2 as SMNVEV (reference sequence). The CDR3 contains 16 residues. J was trimmed by 3 bases and V by 6 bases; bases with no gene match: 5. In nucleotides, the CDR3 is TGTGCCAGCAGCCTACTAGCGGGAGGGCTCTACAATGAGCAGTTCTTC. As protein: CASSLLAGGLYNEQFF.

This clone was seen a handful of times. This chain connects TRBV28 to TRBJ2-3, with 8 positions matching TRBD2. Germline trimming cut 3 bases from V and 6 bases from J; bases unmatched to any gene: 11. CDR1 is MDHEN and CDR2 is SYDVKM in the germline V gene. The CDR3 is 16 residues long. The CDR3 DNA follows: TGTGCCAGCAGTTTCCCTGGGACTAGGCGTGGGGATACGCAGTATTTT. Protein: CASSFPGTRRGDTQYF.

This clone was counted only a few times. The J gene is TRBJ2-5, the V gene TRBV5-6; 7 bases agree with TRBD2. The assigned J gene may be wrong: the sequence end matches TRBJ2-7 better. The CDR3 has 14 amino acids. Germline V lookup: CDR1 SGHDT, CDR2 YYEEEE. The CDR3 spells CASSFLAGPYEQYF. Written as DNA, the CDR3 is TGTGCCAGCAGCTTTTTAGCGGGTCCCTACGAGCAGTACTTC.

On this clone: A clone one base away is much larger, so this may be a read error. Different DNA sequences within this sample yield the same CDR3. This chain joins TRBV7-2 and TRBJ1-4; D ambiguous. The CDR3 is 13 amino acids. CDR1 and CDR2 from the germline V gene are SGHTA and FQGNSA. The CDR3 region has the DNA TGCGCCAGCAGCTTAGCTTGGTCCAATCTCCTGTTTTTT. As protein: CASSLAWSNLLFF.

V is TRBV10-3 and J is TRBJ1-1; 9 bases agree with TRBD1. There are 16 residues in the CDR3. The germline V gene encodes CDR1 ENHRY and CDR2 SYGVKD. Losses at the gene ends were 4 bases for V and 0 bases for J; bases not matched to a gene: 6. This CDR3 reads CAISAGTGLMNTEAFF. CDR3 DNA: TGTGCCATCAGTGCTGGGACAGGGCTCATGAACACTGAAGCTTTCTTT.

This chain uses TRBV2 with TRBJ2-1; D perhaps matches TRBD2 (6 bases). V was clipped by 0 bases and J by 3 bases, with 12 bases between them. Per the germline V gene, CDR1 is SNHLY and CDR2 is FYNNEI. This CDR3 comprises 16 residues. The CDR3 loop is CASSEALGGFYNEQFF. The CDR3 nucleotides are TGTGCCAGCAGTGAAGCCCTAGGAGGGTTCTACAATGAGCAGTTCTTC.

This clone turned up a few times. The chain employs TRBV29-1 and TRBJ2-3, with 8 bases that match TRBD2. Germline V gives CDR1 SQVTM, CDR2 ANQGSEA. With V trimmed by 5 bases and J by 6 bases, 4 bases remained unmatched. The CDR3 runs 12 residues. The DNA for the CDR3 is TGCAGCGTTTTCGGCGGGAGGGATACGCAGTATTTT. Protein: CSVFGGRDTQYF.

The V call is TRBV29-1, the J call TRBJ1-1; tentative D call: TRBD1 (5 bases). Germline V gene lookup returns CDR1 SQVTM and CDR2 ANQGSEA. The CDR3 length is 13 residues. V lost 6 bases to trimming and J lost 9 bases, with 20 bases between them. CDR3 protein: CSVRFGPGRQAFF. The CDR3 nucleotides read TGCAGCGTCCGGTTCGGTCCGGGACGCCAAGCTTTCTTT.

The chain carries TRBV6-9 and TRBJ2-5; 14 bases match TRBD2. The germline gives CDR1 MNHGY, CDR2 SVAAGI. With 6 bases clipped from V and 5 bases from J, the junction kept 11 bases outside the gene matches. CDR3 size: 17 residues. The CDR3 loop reads CASRVPGLAGVWETQYF. CDR3 DNA: TGTGCCAGCAGGGTACCGGGACTAGCGGGAGTTTGGGAGACCCAGTACTTC.

This chain uses TRBV5-1 with TRBJ1-6; D unclear. The CDR3 is 14 amino acids. In germline, CDR1 is SGHRS, CDR2 YFSETQ. The ends were cut back, 2 bases at V and 8 bases at J, with 11 bases in the middle. As DNA, the CDR3 is TGCGCCAGCAGCTTTCATAGGAGGGATTCACCCCTCCACTTT. As protein: CASSFHRRDSPLHF. The entire variable domain, with the rest obtained from reference TRBV5-1 and TRBJ1-6, is as follows: KAGVTQTPRYLIKTRGQQVTLSCSPISGHRSVSWYQQTPGQGLQFLFEYFSETQRNKGNFPGRFSGRQFSNSRSEMNVSTLELGDSALYLCASSFHRRDSPLHFGNGTRLTVT.

V usage is TRBV15 and J usage is TRBJ2-1; D is possibly TRBD2 (5 bases). The CDR3 consists of 16 residues. Germline V gene lookup returns CDR1 LNHNV and CDR2 YYDKDF (reference sequence). V was clipped by 0 bases and J by 1 base, with 10 bases between them. The CDR3 nucleotides read TGTGCCACCAGCAGAGATCTAGCCGGATCCTACAATGAGCAGTTCTTC. Protein: CATSRDLAGSYNEQFF.

This rearrangement joins TRBV11-3 to TRBJ2-7; D might be TRBD2 (5 bases). V was trimmed by 3 bases and J by 0 bases, leaving 12 bases between them. The germline CDR1 and CDR2 sequences are SGHNT and YENEEA. CDR3 length: 15 residues. DNA of the CDR3: TGTGCCAGCAGCTTCCGGGAATATGTCTCCTACGAGCAGTACTTC. Translated, it gives CASSFREYVSYEQYF.

This clone has just one count. The J gene is TRBJ2-6, the V gene TRBV7-2; D not certain. V was pared by 5 bases and J by 0 bases, with 5 bases between. Germline CDR1 reads SGHTA; CDR2 reads FQGNSA. The CDR3 has 14 amino acids. The CDR3 loop reads CASSPDSGANVLTF. CDR3 DNA: TGTGCCAGCAGCCCTGACTCTGGGGCCAACGTCCTGACTTTC.

The chain carries TRBV28 and TRBJ2-1, with D possibly TRBD1 on 5 matching bases. Germline CDR1 reads MDHEN; CDR2 reads SYDVKM. Between the trimmed V and J ends, which lost 7 bases and 9 bases, there was a span of 10 bases. The CDR3 contains 11 residues. CDR3 DNA: TGTGCCAGCATACTGGGGCTTGAGCAGTTCTTC. Encoded protein: CASILGLEQFF.

Remarks on this clone: A far larger clone is a single base away, which makes a read error likely. Distinct nucleotide sequences in the sample also encode this CDR3. CDR3 amino acids: CATSRGYTEAFF. The CDR3 region has the DNA TGTGCCACCAGCAGAGGGTACACTGAAGCTTTCTTT. The J gene is TRBJ1-1, the V gene TRBV15; no clear D. The CDR3 runs 12 residues. V was trimmed by 1 base and J by 3 bases, leaving 3 bases between them. Germline assignment: CDR1 LNHNV and CDR2 YYDKDF (reference sequence). Combining the CDR3 with reference TRBV15 and TRBJ1-1 gives the whole variable domain DAMVIQNPRYQVTQFGKPVTLSCSQTLNHNVMYWYQQKSSQAPKLLFHYYDKDFNNEADTPDNFQSRRPNTSFCFLDIRSPGLGDTAMYLCATSRGYTEAFFGQGTRLTVV.

V and J are TRBV5-1 and TRBJ1-1, with 7 bases identical to TRBD1. With V trimmed by 5 bases and J by 4 bases, 11 bases remained unmatched. The CDR3 runs to 15 residues. Per germline, CDR1 SGHRS and CDR2 YFSETQ. The DNA of the CDR3 is TGCGCCAGCAGTCCGAACACAGGGGTAAGCACTGAAGCTTTCTTT. Translation: CASSPNTGVSTEAFF.

This clone occurred a few times. The chain couples TRBV5-1 to TRBJ1-4; 11 nucleotides line up with TRBD1. The CDR3 totals 14 residues. J lost 8 bases, V lost 7 bases, and 7 bases had no gene match. Germline lookup yields CDR1 SGHRS and CDR2 YFSETQ. The CDR3 DNA reads TGCGCCAGCGGCCAGGGACAGGGGGAGGAAAAACTGTTTTTT. Its protein is CASGQGQGEEKLFF.

This chain uses TRBV30 with TRBJ2-2; D possibly corresponds to TRBD2 (7 bases). CDR1 is GTSNPN and CDR2 is SVGIG in the germline V gene (reference sequence). CDR3 length: 14 amino acids. CDR3 sequence (DNA): TGTGCTAGGGGGAGGGCCCTCCGCTCCGGGGAGCTGTTTTTT. Translating it yields CARGRALRSGELFF.

J is TRBJ2-3 and V is TRBV4-3, with 8 positions matching TRBD2. Germline V CDR1 and CDR2: LGHNA, YSLEER. The V gene end was trimmed by 0 bases and the J gene end by 5 bases; junction bases not matched to a gene: 7. The CDR3 contains 16 residues. This CDR3 reads CASSQDQAGVRDTQYF. Here the CDR3 DNA reads TGCGCCAGCAGCCAAGATCAAGCGGGAGTTAGAGATACGCAGTATTTT.

The chain carries TRBV7-2 and TRBJ1-2; TRBD1 matches at 9 bases. The length of the CDR3 is 12 residues. The ends lost 5 bases at V and 7 bases at J; junction bases unmatched: 2. Germline assignment: CDR1 SGHTA and CDR2 FQGNSA. Here the CDR3 reads CASSVTGGGYTF. CDR3 nucleotide sequence: TGTGCCAGCAGCGTGACAGGGGGTGGCTACACCTTC.

This chain connects TRBV16 to TRBJ2-5; 10 positions match TRBD1. The CDR3 spans 15 residues. V trimming: 3 bases; J trimming: 3 bases; junction bases outside the gene matches: 4. The germline V gene encodes CDR1 KGHSY and CDR2 FQNENV. CDR3 loop: CASSQSGTGEETQYF. In nucleotides, the CDR3 is TGTGCCAGCAGCCAGTCCGGGACAGGGGAAGAGACCCAGTACTTC.

The gene calls are TRBV29-1 and TRBJ2-5; 10 bases are shared with TRBD1. The J call may be in error: the DNA end matches TRBJ2-7 better. The germline gives CDR1 SQVTM, CDR2 ANQGSEA. The CDR3 runs to 14 residues. Here the CDR3 reads CSVITGTGADEQYF. CDR3 coding DNA: TGCAGCGTGATTACCGGGACAGGGGCCGACGAGCAGTACTTC.

The chain carries TRBV30 and TRBJ2-1, with 8 bases fitting TRBD2. Germline trimming cut 8 bases from V and 9 bases from J; bases unmatched to any gene: 9. Germline loops: CDR1 GTSNPN, CDR2 SVGIG (reference sequence). The CDR3 has 12 amino acids. DNA for the CDR3: TGTGCCCAAGGGTTAGCGGGATTTGAGCAGTTCTTC. Translation: CAQGLAGFEQFF.